One T cell receptor beta chain is described in this entry. Its recognized antigen is unknown. The sample holds no much larger clone one base away, and base qualities are not on file. The treatment or condition label for this specimen denotes: some 20 received Ad26.COV2.S at low or high dose, single or two shots; five or six received placebo; per-sample allocation not given. For vaccine and placebo recipients, the sequenced repertoires came from samples collected on day 63 after the first injection. Between 29 July and 7 August 2020, Cohort 1b enrolled about 27 adults aged 18-55 years at one site in Boston, USA. Ad26.COV2.S was a replication-incompetent adenovirus type 26 vector that expressed a prefusion-stabilized SARS-CoV-2 spike protein derived from the original Wuhan strain. The sample comes from a study of Ad26.COV2.S vaccination and SARS-CoV-2 variants (dated by TCRdb to about 2021). With regard to the full study: Donors in the vaccine arm were drawn from COV1001, a multicentre, randomized, double-blind, placebo-controlled phase I-IIa trial testing Ad26.COV2.S in healthy adults. Ad26.COV2.S was given intramuscularly at 5x10^10 or 1x10^11 viral particles, as a single shot or as two shots 56 days apart. TCRbeta repertoire sequencing served as the tool for gauging how specific and how broad the SARS-CoV-2-reactive T cell receptors were following Ad26.COV2.S vaccination. The TCR-sequenced set comprised approximately 30 samples: approximately 20 Ad26.COV2.S vaccine recipients, 5 placebo recipients and 8 SARS-CoV-2 convalescent individuals. Participants in the trial were split at random into five groups of five each, receiving low-dose or high-dose Ad26.COV2.S once or twice, or else placebo on both occasions. Investigators did not know the trial group allocation while performing experiments and assessing outcomes.

CDR1 PRHDT and CDR2 FYEKMQ were looked up in the germline V gene (reference sequence). The CDR3 numbers 18 residues from cysteine through phenylalanine. The read is trimmed to its CDR3 DNA, 54 bases read in frame from base 1. Clipping removes 4 bases from V and 2 bases from J, with 12 as the unmatched junction base count. The study at large found these results: It was noted by the authors that total T cell responses may have been underestimated by the TCR breadth and depth analyses. Non-spike TCR breadth was comparable between vaccine and placebo recipients, consistent with the vaccine containing only spike. Spike-specific TCR breadth was higher in Ad26.COV2.S recipients than in placebo recipients (P = 0.0014). After vaccination, spike-specific CD8+ and CD4+ T cell responses were reported to show substantial breadth. The study lacked the statistical power to compare responses across vaccine doses or regimens.

TCRbeta CDR3 regions were sequenced with the immunoSEQ Assay. After extraction, genomic DNA underwent amplification by bias-controlled multiplex PCR, followed by high-throughput sequencing. Per the original workflow: Collapsing and filtering of sequences were performed to quantify the absolute abundance of each unique TCRbeta CDR3 region. Usable DNA was measured by amplifying reference genes present in all nucleated cells, and TCRbeta template counts were normalized to that usable DNA to estimate T cell fraction. Repertoire TCRs were annotated as SARS-CoV-2-specific when V gene, CDR3 amino acid sequence and J gene were exactly matched to a known reactive TCR set. The reference SARS-CoV-2 TCR set was obtained from MIRA and was filtered for enrichment in COVID-19-positive ImmuneCODE repertoires, whereby public or cross-reactive TCRs were removed. Based on the MIRA antigens, annotated TCRs were further analysed at the level of specific ORF or position within ORF. Depth was the summed frequency of annotated unique rearrangements, while breadth was defined as annotated unique rearrangements over total unique productive rearrangements. Group comparisons of TCR breadth used two-sided Wilcoxon rank-sum tests. TCRdb re-hosts the immuneACCESS table, in-frame sequences only. Its copies lack some clones; in the studies checked, an unresolved V gene accounts for under half of them, and the cause for the rest is not known. The DNA gave D and trimming, while V, J and clone size come from that table. For this sample there are under 250,000 clones; 70% to 90% appear just once. Just under 3% of the sample belongs to the ten largest clones.

The chain couples TRBV13 to TRBJ2-2, and 8 junctional nucleotides match TRBD2. This TCR was recovered from a person between 18 and 59 years old who received the Ad26.COV2.S COVID-19 vaccine or a placebo. The specimen comprised peripheral blood, sampled in a trial of Ad26.COV2.S vaccine versus placebo. The CDR3 region has the sequence CASSWIERTSQNTGELFF. The DNA sequence reads TGTGCCAGCAGCTGGATCGAACGGACTAGCCAAAACACCGGGGAGCTGTTTTTT.